This T cell receptor (beta chain) was identified in a study of T cell repertoires in cytomegalovirus infection. TCRdb itself ran the reads through MiXCR, one entry per CDR3 protein. The sample gives 200,000 to 250,000 distinct CDR3 sequences, roughly 22% of which show up once; 15% to 20% is in the top ten. This clonotype was observed at least ten times. The ends were cut back, 5 bases at V and 4 bases at J, with 13 bases in the middle. Germline assignment: CDR1 SQVTM and CDR2 ANQGSEA. The CDR3 contains 13 residues. The sequence was collected from a human donor in good health (CMV status not recorded). Some clones in this sample may be carry-over from other donors' samples. Sequencing was performed on CD8+ T cells from PBMCs. The chain employs TRBV29-1 and TRBJ2-3, with D maybe TRBD2 (6 bases). DNA for the CDR3: TGCAGCGTTCCGGGACTCGAGCCAGATACGCAGTATTTT. Protein sequence: CSVPGLEPDTQYF.